The clone carrying this T cell receptor beta chain has a count of ten or more. Researchers prepared the TCRbeta library using unique molecular identifiers, the study reports. Each CDR3 protein gets one entry after TCRdb re-called the PCR reads with MiXCR. The table records around 250,000 distinct CDR3 sequences, more than 9% of them present only once. The CDR3 loop spans 15 amino acids. The germline V and J ends were trimmed by 0 bases and 0 bases, with 6 bases remaining between them. This specimen belongs to a study of T-cell reconstitution after alpha-beta-depleted transplantation in children. This receptor was identified in a human donor who donated a stem cell graft to a child with SCID. The chain is built from TRBV12-3 or TRBV12-4 and TRBJ2-1; unclear D gene. The source was PBMCs from the stem cell graft donor, collected from the stem cell graft. CDR3 nucleotides: TGTGCCAGCAGTTTAGCGGTGAGCTCCTACAATGAGCAGTTCTTC. This encodes CASSLAVSSYNEQFF.